The 19 T cell receptor beta chains listed next were all sequenced from one sample in a study of T cells of healthy individuals. TCRdb re-called the 5' RACE reads through MiXCR, storing one row per CDR3 protein. Seen here are some 100,000 distinct CDR3 sequences, 15% to 20% observed once, and the top ten hold approximately 5.7%. The receptors here all came from a human donor in good health.

This clonotype was picked up many times. The rearrangement links TRBV2 to TRBJ2-7; 7 bases map to TRBD1. Germline-derived CDR1 and CDR2 are SNHLY and FYNNEI. Trimming at V came to 6 bases and at J to 3 bases, leaving 11 bases not matched to a gene. The CDR3 loop spans 15 amino acids. The CDR3 coding sequence is TGTGCCAGCAGGGGAACCGGGACAGCGTACTACGAGCAGTACTTC. It specifies CASRGTGTAYYEQYF.

This clonotype appeared many times. This sequence joins TRBV20-1 and TRBJ1-5; D is unresolved. Germline V gene sequence: CDR1 DFQATT, CDR2 SNEGSKA (reference sequence). Trimming shortened V by 7 bases and J by 6 bases, and 10 bases separated the two germline ends. The CDR3 has 11 amino acids. The CDR3: CSGGWGQPQHF. As DNA, the CDR3 is TGCAGTGGGGGATGGGGTCAGCCCCAGCATTTT.

This clonotype was observed a few times. This chain uses TRBV29-1 with TRBJ2-2, with 9 bases identical to TRBD1. The CDR3 is 15 residues long. V shed 7 bases and J 3 bases; nucleotides not matched to a gene: 9. Germline loops: CDR1 SQVTM, CDR2 ANQGSEA. CDR3: CSALGTGYDTGELFF. DNA for the CDR3: TGCAGCGCCCTAGGGACAGGGTATGACACCGGGGAGCTGTTTTTT.

The rearrangement uses TRBV7-2 and TRBJ2-1; D remains unclear. CDR3 length: 16 amino acids. Per the germline V gene, CDR1 is SGHTA and CDR2 is FQGNSA. Trimming removed 2 bases from V and 10 bases from J, with 21 bases in between. The CDR3, as DNA: TGTGCCAGCAGCTTAACTATAGGAGACCTATCCTACGAGCAGTTCTTC. Its protein product is CASSLTIGDLSYEQFF.

This clonotype has only a few counts. The gene calls are TRBV28 and TRBJ2-5; D is uncertain. The CDR3 runs 13 residues. The germline V gene has CDR1 MDHEN and CDR2 SYDVKM. V was trimmed by 3 bases and J by 5 bases, leaving 10 bases between them. The CDR3 DNA sequence: TGTGCCAGCAGTTTCGTTAATTACGAGACCCAGTACTTC. This translates into CASSFVNYETQYF.

V and J are TRBV4-3 and TRBJ2-6; D remains unclear. The CDR3 spans 13 residues. Between the trimmed V and J ends, which lost 6 bases and 4 bases, there was a span of 7 bases. Germline V lookup: CDR1 LGHNA, CDR2 YSLEER. Here the CDR3 reads CASSNWGANVLTF. The CDR3 nucleotides are TGCGCCAGCAGTAATTGGGGGGCCAACGTCCTGACTTTC.

The gene calls are TRBV6-2 or TRBV6-3 and TRBJ2-5, with D perhaps matching TRBD2 (6 bases). The length of the CDR3 is 14 residues. Trimming took off 7 bases at V and 4 bases at J, with 16 bases between the two ends. Germline assignment: CDR1 MNHEY and CDR2 SVGEGT. CDR3 sequence reads: CASTARRGSETQYF. CDR3 DNA: TGTGCCAGCACAGCGAGGAGGGGTTCAGAGACCCAGTACTTC.

The genes are TRBV12-3 or TRBV12-4 and TRBJ2-5, with 7 positions matching TRBD2. The CDR3 is 18 residues long. V was clipped by 3 bases and J by 4 bases; unmatched bases: 17. DNA for the CDR3: TGTGCCAGCAGTTTTGAGTATTCTGAACAACTAGCGAGAGAGACCCAGTACTTC. It translates to CASSFEYSEQLARETQYF.

This chain uses TRBV27 with TRBJ2-5, with D maybe TRBD1 (6 bases). V gave up 5 bases and J gave up 5 bases, with 12 bases separating them. The CDR3 consists of 13 residues. CDR1 and CDR2 from the germline V gene are MNHEY and SMNVEV (reference sequence). CDR3 amino acids: CASSPNREETQYF. The CDR3 nucleotides read TGTGCCAGCAGTCCAAACAGGGAGGAGACCCAGTACTTC.

A few counts support this clonotype. The V gene is TRBV28, the J gene TRBJ1-2; TRBD1 aligns across 10 bases. The CDR3 runs to 14 residues. The trim removed 4 bases at V and 8 bases at J, leaving 7 bases unmatched. Germline V gene data show CDR1 as MDHEN and CDR2 as SYDVKM. CDR3 amino acids: CASSSGTGAFGYTF. The CDR3 DNA sequence: TGTGCCAGCAGTTCCGGGACAGGGGCCTTCGGCTACACCTTC.

In this sample, this clonotype turned up a few times. The chain has TRBV6-2 or TRBV6-3 and TRBJ1-2; D unclear. Trimming pared 3 bases from V and 7 bases from J, leaving 9 bases between. Germline V lookup: CDR1 MNHEY, CDR2 SVGEGT. There are 12 residues in the CDR3. CDR3 residues: CASSYRSPGYTF. The CDR3 region has the DNA TGTGCCAGCAGTTATCGTAGTCCTGGCTACACCTTC.

This clonotype came up many times. The J gene is TRBJ1-5, the V gene TRBV10-3; D possibly corresponds to TRBD1 (6 bases). Germline V gives CDR1 ENHRY, CDR2 SYGVKD. The CDR3 runs to 14 residues. V lost 6 bases, J lost 0 bases, and 9 bases lay in between. In DNA, the CDR3 is TGTGCCATCAGCAAACAGGGTAGCAATCAGCCCCAGCATTTT. It encodes CAISKQGSNQPQHF.

This clonotype occurred a few times. The V call is TRBV27, the J call TRBJ2-1; 8 bases are a match to TRBD2. The CDR3 totals 15 residues. Germline loops: CDR1 MNHEY, CDR2 SMNVEV (reference sequence). V was pared by 2 bases and J by 2 bases, with 2 bases of the junction left unmatched. CDR3 nucleotides: TGTGCCAGCAGTTTAGACGGGGGGGCCTACAATGAGCAGTTCTTC. As protein: CASSLDGGAYNEQFF.

This clonotype was detected many times. The chain joins TRBV4-2 to TRBJ1-2; D gene unclear. Trimming stripped 1 base from V and 2 bases from J, with 5 bases between. The germline V gene has CDR1 LGHNA and CDR2 YNFKEQ. This CDR3 has 13 amino acids. CDR3 DNA: TGTGCCAGCAGCCAAGCCCCGAACTATGGCTACACCTTC. Its protein product is CASSQAPNYGYTF.

This clonotype was counted only a few times. V usage is TRBV21-1 and J usage is TRBJ2-1; the table's D gene call, TRBD2, was not cross checked with the DNA. TRBV21-1 constitutes a pseudogene. The CDR3 runs to 16 residues. CDR3 protein: CASSKDCREGPLGQFF. CDR3 DNA sequence: TGTGCCAGCAGCAAAGATTGTCGGGAAGGGCCGCTGGGACAGTTCTTC.

This clonotype showed up just a few times. J is TRBJ2-2 and V is TRBV28, with TRBD1 as a possible D gene (6 bases). Germline V gene data show CDR1 as MDHEN and CDR2 as SYDVKM. Trimming took 2 bases from V and 1 from J, leaving 8 bases between them. CDR3 length equals 15 residues. CDR3 bases: TGTGCCAGCAGTTTAACAGGGTTGAACACCGGGGAGCTGTTTTTT. Its protein is CASSLTGLNTGELFF.

The gene calls are TRBV4-2 and TRBJ2-1; a weak D match, TRBD2 (5 bases). There are 18 residues in the CDR3. CDR1 is LGHNA, CDR2 YNFKEQ, per germline. The V and J ends lost 4 bases and 0 bases respectively, with 19 bases between them. DNA of the CDR3: TGTGCCAGCAGCCTTCCCGAGGAGCGGTTTAGCTCCTACAATGAGCAGTTCTTC. Translated: CASSLPEERFSSYNEQFF.

This clonotype has a count of ten or more. The V and J genes are TRBV9 and TRBJ2-2; D is ambiguous. CDR3 size: 12 residues. Germline CDR1 is SGDLS and CDR2 is YYNGEE. Trimming took 0 bases from V and 7 from J, leaving 4 bases between them. CDR3: CASSVVGGELFF. DNA for the CDR3: TGTGCCAGCAGCGTAGTTGGCGGGGAGCTGTTTTTT.

In its sample, this clonotype was seen a few times. The chain links TRBV28 to TRBJ2-3; the D is unclear. CDR1 is MDHEN, CDR2 SYDVKM, per germline. This CDR3 contains 16 residues. Trimming pared 2 bases from V and 0 bases from J, leaving 12 bases between. The CDR3 coding sequence is TGTGCCAGCAGTTTACGGACGGCTAAAAGCACAGATACGCAGTATTTT. The encoded protein is CASSLRTAKSTDTQYF.